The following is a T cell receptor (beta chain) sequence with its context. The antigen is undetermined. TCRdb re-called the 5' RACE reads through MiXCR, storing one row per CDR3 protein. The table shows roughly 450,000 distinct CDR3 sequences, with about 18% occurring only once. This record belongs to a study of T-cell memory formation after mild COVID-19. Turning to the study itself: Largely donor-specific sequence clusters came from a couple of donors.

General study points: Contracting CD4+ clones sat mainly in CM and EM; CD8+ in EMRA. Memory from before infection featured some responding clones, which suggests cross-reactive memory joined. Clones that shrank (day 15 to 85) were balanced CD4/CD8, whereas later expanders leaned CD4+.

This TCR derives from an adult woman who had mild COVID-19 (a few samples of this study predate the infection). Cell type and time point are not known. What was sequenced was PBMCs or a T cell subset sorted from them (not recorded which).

CDR3 bases: TGCGCCAGCAGCTTCGAAGGGCTCGAGCAGTACTTC. Amino acid sequence: CASSFEGLEQYF. The V gene is TRBV5-1, the J gene TRBJ2-7; D not resolved. CDR3 size: 12 residues. Trimming pared 2 bases from V and 6 bases from J, leaving 9 bases between. Germline assignment: CDR1 SGHRS and CDR2 YFSETQ.